This TCR beta chain emerged from a study of T cell changes during pregnancy in multiple sclerosis. V lost 4 bases and J 5 bases, leaving 15 bases between the germline ends. Germline lookup yields CDR1 LNHNV and CDR2 YYDKDF (reference sequence). This CDR3 is built from 15 residues. The table came from immunoSEQ multiplex PCR; TCRdb's copy has only in-frame clones and leaves some out. The table records tens of thousands of clones, around 92% of them present only once. This clone was seen just once. This chain connects TRBV15 to TRBJ1-5; D perhaps matches TRBD1 (6 bases). The TCR comes from a female donor with multiple sclerosis, enrolled in a pregnancy study. The sample was peripheral blood, taken before pregnancy. The CDR3 nucleotides read TGTGCCACCAGCATCACCCGGGACAACTATCAGCCCCAGCATTTT. This sequence encodes CATSITRDNYQPQHF.